A selection of T cell receptor beta chains follows, all from one sample in a study of cytotoxic CD8 clonotypes in ibrutinib-treated CLL. Sequencing used immunoSEQ multiplex PCR; TCRdb keeps in-frame clones, though not all of them. In the table there are tens of thousands of clones, under 75% of which are singletons. Sequenced material: PBMCs, taken after 12 months of ibrutinib treatment. These receptors were obtained from a human donor with chronic lymphocytic leukemia. Each CDR3 is given with its conserved first and last residue. The D gene is left open where the match is weak. Rows may omit the clone size; those that give it use once, few, many or a size class.

CDR3 length: 14; clone size: .; D gene: .; J gene: TRBJ2-1; V gene: TRBV5-6; CDR3 protein: CASQAFGLHNEQFF; CDR3 DNA: TGTGCCAGCCAGGCGTTTGGGTTGCACAATGAGCAGTTCTTC
CDR3 length: 18; clone size: .; D gene: TRBD1; J gene: TRBJ2-7; V gene: TRBV18; CDR3 protein: CASSPLARVGQGAGEQYF; CDR3 DNA: TGTGCCAGCTCACCCCTGGCGCGAGTCGGACAGGGGGCTGGCGAGCAGTACTTC
CDR3 length: 14; clone size: .; D gene: .; J gene: TRBJ1-3; V gene: TRBV10-1; CDR3 protein: CAPPGGFSGNTIYF; CDR3 DNA: TGCGCCCCCCCGGGGGGTTTCTCTGGAAACACCATATATTTT
CDR3 length: 15; clone size: .; D gene: .; J gene: TRBJ2-7; V gene: TRBV2; CDR3 protein: CASSEARDPRGEQYF; CDR3 DNA: TGTGCCAGCAGTGAAGCCCGGGACCCGCGGGGCGAGCAGTACTTC
CDR3 length: 15; clone size: .; D gene: .; J gene: TRBJ1-2; V gene: TRBV27; CDR3 protein: CASSSVGGVEYGYTF; CDR3 DNA: TGTGCCAGCAGTTCGGTCGGCGGAGTAGAATATGGCTACACCTTC
CDR3 length: 13; clone size: once; D gene: TRBD1; J gene: TRBJ1-1; V gene: TRBV6-5; CDR3 protein: CASGQDRETEAFF; CDR3 DNA: TGTGCCAGCGGACAAGACAGGGAAACTGAAGCTTTCTTT
CDR3 length: 12; clone size: .; D gene: .; J gene: TRBJ2-3; V gene: TRBV19; CDR3 protein: CASSMYTDTQYF; CDR3 DNA: TGTGCCAGTAGTATGTATACAGATACGCAGTATTTT
CDR3 length: 16; clone size: .; D gene: .; J gene: TRBJ1-2; V gene: TRBV18; CDR3 protein: CASSPTVQGRNYGYTF; CDR3 DNA: TGTGCCAGCTCACCGACCGTTCAGGGGCGGAACTATGGCTACACCTTC
CDR3 length: 10; clone size: few; D gene: .; J gene: TRBJ2-3; V gene: TRBV2; CDR3 protein: CASYGQTQYF; CDR3 DNA: TGTGCCAGCTATGGACAAACGCAGTATTTT
CDR3 length: 15; clone size: .; D gene: .; J gene: TRBJ1-5; V gene: TRBV27; CDR3 protein: CASSYTGRLNQPQHF; CDR3 DNA: TGTGCCAGCAGTTACACAGGGAGACTCAATCAGCCCCAGCATTTT
CDR3 length: 15; clone size: .; D gene: .; J gene: TRBJ1-4; V gene: TRBV19; CDR3 protein: CASSFHRATNEKLFF; CDR3 DNA: TGTGCCAGTAGTTTCCACAGGGCAACTAATGAAAAACTGTTTTTT
CDR3 length: 18; clone size: .; D gene: .; J gene: TRBJ2-6; V gene: TRBV21-1; CDR3 protein: CASSPRGRLGSGANVLTF; CDR3 DNA: TGTGCCAGCAGCCCCCGAGGGAGATTGGGGTCTGGGGCCAACGTCCTGACTTTC
CDR3 length: 14; clone size: few; D gene: TRBD1; J gene: TRBJ1-3; V gene: TRBV10-2; CDR3 protein: CASSEGQGWNTIYF; CDR3 DNA: TGCGCCAGCAGTGAAGGACAGGGTTGGAACACCATATATTTT
CDR3 length: 14; clone size: .; D gene: TRBD1; J gene: TRBJ2-5; V gene: TRBV29-1; CDR3 protein: CSVEDPDREETQYF; CDR3 DNA: TGCAGCGTTGAAGATCCCGACAGGGAAGAGACCCAGTACTTC
CDR3 length: 15; clone size: .; D gene: TRBD1; J gene: TRBJ1-5; V gene: TRBV6-6; CDR3 protein: CASSPLQGYGQPQHF; CDR3 DNA: TGTGCCAGCAGTCCCTTACAGGGGTATGGACAGCCCCAGCATTTT
CDR3 length: 16; clone size: .; D gene: .; J gene: TRBJ2-1; V gene: TRBV11-2; CDR3 protein: CASSSRSSGSYNEQFF; CDR3 DNA: TGTGCCAGCAGCTCCCGGAGTAGCGGCTCATACAATGAGCAGTTCTTC
CDR3 length: 12; clone size: few; D gene: .; J gene: TRBJ1-1; V gene: TRBV10-2; CDR3 protein: CASSENQGEAFF; CDR3 DNA: TGCGCCAGCAGTGAGAATCAGGGTGAAGCTTTCTTT
CDR3 length: 15; clone size: few; D gene: TRBD2; J gene: TRBJ2-1; V gene: TRBV19; CDR3 protein: CASSTRLAGSDEQFF; CDR3 DNA: TGTGCCAGTAGTACCCGACTAGCGGGGTCCGATGAGCAGTTCTTC
CDR3 length: 18; clone size: .; D gene: TRBD1; J gene: TRBJ2-7; V gene: TRBV4-1; CDR3 protein: CASSQDLEDRGASYEQYF; CDR3 DNA: TGCGCCAGCAGCCAAGATTTAGAGGACAGGGGGGCCTCCTACGAGCAGTACTTC
CDR3 length: 14; clone size: .; D gene: .; J gene: TRBJ2-1; V gene: TRBV5-5; CDR3 protein: CASTPAGAGNEQFF; CDR3 DNA: TGTGCCAGCACGCCTGCGGGGGCCGGGAATGAGCAGTTCTTC
CDR3 length: 14; clone size: .; D gene: TRBD1; J gene: TRBJ2-7; V gene: TRBV27; CDR3 protein: CASSSSQGAYEQYF; CDR3 DNA: TGTGCCAGCAGTAGTAGCCAGGGGGCCTACGAGCAGTACTTC
CDR3 length: 14; clone size: .; D gene: TRBD1; J gene: TRBJ2-7; V gene: TRBV5-6; CDR3 protein: CASSYTGGSYEQYF; CDR3 DNA: TGTGCCAGCAGTTACACAGGGGGCTCCTACGAGCAGTACTTC
CDR3 length: 16; clone size: .; D gene: .; J gene: TRBJ1-1; V gene: TRBV5-1; CDR3 protein: CASSLETTGTNTEAFF; CDR3 DNA: TGCGCCAGCAGCTTGGAAACGACAGGCACGAACACTGAAGCTTTCTTT
CDR3 length: 13; clone size: .; D gene: .; J gene: TRBJ2-5; V gene: TRBV6-6; CDR3 protein: CASSYSTLETQYF; CDR3 DNA: TGTGCCAGCAGTTACTCGACATTAGAGACCCAGTACTTC
CDR3 length: 14; clone size: once; D gene: .; J gene: TRBJ1-2; V gene: TRBV7-9; CDR3 protein: CASSLVVLTHGYTF; CDR3 DNA: TGTGCCAGCAGCTTAGTTGTGTTGACCCATGGCTACACCTTC
CDR3 length: 14; clone size: .; D gene: .; J gene: TRBJ1-2; V gene: TRBV5-5; CDR3 protein: CASRYSGDDYGYTF; CDR3 DNA: TGTGCCAGCAGGTACAGCGGGGATGACTATGGCTACACCTTC
CDR3 length: 13; clone size: once; D gene: .; J gene: TRBJ2-5; V gene: TRBV9; CDR3 protein: CASSVGRVETQYF; CDR3 DNA: TGTGCCAGCAGCGTCGGCAGGGTTGAGACCCAGTACTTC
CDR3 length: 14; clone size: once; D gene: .; J gene: TRBJ2-2; V gene: TRBV7-9; CDR3 protein: CASRTGPNTGELFF; CDR3 DNA: TGTGCCAGCCGTACAGGGCCGAACACCGGGGAGCTGTTTTTT
CDR3 length: 13; clone size: .; D gene: .; J gene: TRBJ2-7; V gene: TRBV7-7; CDR3 protein: CASSYRNSYEQYF; CDR3 DNA: TGTGCTAGCAGCTACAGGAACTCCTACGAGCAGTACTTC
CDR3 length: 11; clone size: .; D gene: .; J gene: TRBJ1-4; V gene: TRBV10-1; CDR3 protein: CASSEGWGPFF; CDR3 DNA: TGCGCCAGCAGTGAGGGGTGGGGGCCGTTTTTT
CDR3 length: 13; clone size: .; D gene: .; J gene: TRBJ1-2; V gene: TRBV7-3; CDR3 protein: CASSYAGDYGYTF; CDR3 DNA: TGTGCCAGCAGCTACGCAGGGGACTATGGCTACACCTTC
CDR3 length: 13; clone size: .; D gene: .; J gene: TRBJ2-5; V gene: TRBV5-6; CDR3 protein: CASSLVGRGTQYF; CDR3 DNA: TGTGCCAGCAGCTTGGTCGGGCGAGGGACCCAGTACTTC
CDR3 length: 16; clone size: .; D gene: .; J gene: TRBJ2-3; V gene: TRBV4-2; CDR3 protein: CASSQGVRSSTDTQYF; CDR3 DNA: TGTGCCAGCAGCCAAGGTGTCAGGTCGAGCACAGATACGCAGTATTTT
CDR3 length: 15; clone size: few; D gene: .; J gene: TRBJ1-4; V gene: TRBV10-3; CDR3 protein: CAISESLGFNEKLFF; CDR3 DNA: TGTGCCATCAGTGAGTCATTAGGGTTTAATGAAAAACTGTTTTTT
CDR3 length: 14; clone size: .; D gene: .; J gene: TRBJ2-7; V gene: TRBV27; CDR3 protein: CASSRLDGYYEQYF; CDR3 DNA: TGTGCCAGCAGCCGACTGGACGGTTACTACGAGCAGTACTTC
CDR3 length: 13; clone size: .; D gene: TRBD2; J gene: TRBJ2-7; V gene: TRBV10-2; CDR3 protein: CASSRGGAYEQYF; CDR3 DNA: TGCGCCAGCAGCCGGGGGGGCGCCTACGAGCAGTACTTC
CDR3 length: 14; clone size: .; D gene: .; J gene: TRBJ2-5; V gene: TRBV6-5; CDR3 protein: CASSKDRGPETQYF; CDR3 DNA: TGTGCCAGCAGCAAGGACCGTGGCCCGGAGACCCAGTACTTC
CDR3 length: 17; clone size: .; D gene: .; J gene: TRBJ1-6; V gene: TRBV5-1; CDR3 protein: CASSPTWGSIYNSPLHF; CDR3 DNA: TGCGCCAGCAGCCCTACGTGGGGCTCGATCTATAATTCACCCCTCCACTTT
CDR3 length: 15; clone size: few; D gene: .; J gene: TRBJ2-3; V gene: TRBV11-2; CDR3 protein: CASSLVPWSTDTQYF; CDR3 DNA: TGTGCCAGCAGCTTAGTCCCATGGAGCACAGATACGCAGTATTTT
CDR3 length: 14; clone size: .; D gene: .; J gene: TRBJ1-3; V gene: TRBV2; CDR3 protein: CASSGGRDGNTIYF; CDR3 DNA: TGTGCCAGCAGTGGAGGCAGGGACGGAAACACCATATATTTT
CDR3 length: 14; clone size: .; D gene: .; J gene: TRBJ1-3; V gene: TRBV7-8; CDR3 protein: CASRGAVSGNTIYF; CDR3 DNA: TGTGCCAGCAGAGGAGCTGTCTCTGGAAACACCATATATTTT
CDR3 length: 13; clone size: .; D gene: .; J gene: TRBJ2-3; V gene: TRBV9; CDR3 protein: CASSAYITDTQYF; CDR3 DNA: TGTGCCAGCAGCGCTTATATCACAGATACGCAGTATTTT
CDR3 length: 16; clone size: .; D gene: .; J gene: TRBJ1-4; V gene: TRBV9; CDR3 protein: CASSVKGSGSNEKLFF; CDR3 DNA: TGTGCCAGCAGCGTCAAAGGATCGGGGTCTAATGAAAAACTGTTTTTT
CDR3 length: 15; clone size: .; D gene: TRBD2; J gene: TRBJ2-1; V gene: TRBV2; CDR3 protein: CASSDAGGRASEQFF; CDR3 DNA: TGTGCCAGCAGTGACGCGGGGGGGAGGGCCAGTGAGCAGTTCTTC
CDR3 length: 17; clone size: .; D gene: TRBD2; J gene: TRBJ2-5; V gene: TRBV11-2; CDR3 protein: CASSLWLAGGIQETQYF; CDR3 DNA: TGTGCCAGCAGCTTGTGGCTAGCGGGGGGGATACAAGAGACCCAGTACTTC
CDR3 length: 16; clone size: large; D gene: .; J gene: TRBJ2-2; V gene: TRBV4-1; CDR3 protein: CASSPYHPSNTGELFF; CDR3 DNA: TGCGCCAGCAGCCCCTATCACCCATCGAACACCGGGGAGCTGTTTTTT
CDR3 length: 15; clone size: few; D gene: .; J gene: TRBJ2-2; V gene: TRBV27; CDR3 protein: CASTLGGPNTGELFF; CDR3 DNA: TGTGCCAGCACATTGGGGGGACCGAACACCGGGGAGCTGTTTTTT
CDR3 length: 14; clone size: .; D gene: .; J gene: TRBJ2-7; V gene: TRBV5-4; CDR3 protein: CASSLDLMGFEQYF; CDR3 DNA: TGTGCCAGCAGCTTGGATCTGATGGGTTTCGAGCAGTACTTC